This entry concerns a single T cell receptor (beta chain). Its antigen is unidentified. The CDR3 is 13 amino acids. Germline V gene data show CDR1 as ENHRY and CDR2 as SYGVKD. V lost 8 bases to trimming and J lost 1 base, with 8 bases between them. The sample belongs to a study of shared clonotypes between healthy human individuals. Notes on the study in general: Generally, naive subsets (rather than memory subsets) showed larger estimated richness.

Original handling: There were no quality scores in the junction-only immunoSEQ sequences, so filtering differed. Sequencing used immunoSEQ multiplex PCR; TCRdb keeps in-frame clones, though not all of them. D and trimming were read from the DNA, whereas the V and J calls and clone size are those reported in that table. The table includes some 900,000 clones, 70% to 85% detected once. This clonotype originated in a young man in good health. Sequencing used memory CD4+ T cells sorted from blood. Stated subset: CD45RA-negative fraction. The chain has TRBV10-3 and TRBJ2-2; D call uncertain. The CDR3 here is CAILTVNTGELFF. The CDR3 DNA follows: TGTGCCATCTTAACTGTGAACACCGGGGAGCTGTTTTTT.